The clone carrying this TCR beta chain was counted between two and nine times. V gave up 1 base and J gave up 5 bases, with 15 bases separating them. Per germline, CDR1 SGHTA and CDR2 FQGNSA. The CDR3 sequence is 15 residues long. The sample comes from a study of Graves' ophthalmopathy and Graves' hyperthyroidism. Amplified TCR beta CDR3 regions were obtained using RNA transcripts as template. HTBI primers served in a first-round RT-PCR, which a second-round multiplex PCR followed. TCRdb independently ran MiXCR on the multiplex PCR reads; one entry per CDR3 protein. Among approximately 700,000 distinct CDR3 sequences listed, about 40% were seen once.

The origin of this receptor is an adult man with Graves' ophthalmopathy. The sample consisted of peripheral blood. V gene TRBV7-2 combines with J gene TRBJ2-7; TRBD2 is a possible D gene (6 bases). This chain's CDR3 is CASSLVPRGSDEQYF. CDR3 nucleotide sequence: TGTGCCAGCAGCTTAGTCCCGCGGGGTAGCGACGAGCAGTACTTC.